This TCR beta chain was identified in a study of T cell responses to AZD1222 COVID-19 vaccine. Study results and caveats: The donor cohort was predominantly white British with a female majority, and clonal diversity may have been underestimated. Nearly half of the spike-specific TCRs reportedly recognize variant regions that carry no mutations. Without day 14 samples, only post-peak T cell repertoires were studied. Spike-wide coverage was observed for vaccine-associated CD4 TCRs, with dominant responses at 160-218 and 743-854.

Details on this clone: Its target is unknown.

Here immunoSEQ multiplex PCR was the method, and the copy in TCRdb shows in-frame clones only, minus some. Here the sample spans approximately 110,000 clones, just under 95% being singletons. This receptor was obtained from an adult in good health. The sequenced sample was peripheral blood, obtained on day 0 of AZD1222 vaccination.

In DNA form, the CDR3 reads TGTGCCAGCAGCCTCCCAGTCACCGGGGAGCTGTTTTTT. Translating gives CASSLPVTGELFF. This rearrangement joins TRBV7-2 to TRBJ2-2; D unclear. Deletions cut 5 bases from V and 4 bases from J, with 8 bases between. Germline CDR1 and CDR2: SGHTA and FQGNSA. The CDR3 runs 13 residues.